Here is one T cell receptor beta chain with its context. The data were taken from a study of blood T cell repertoires in COVID-19. About the study: PBMCs, B-cell-depleted T cells, or T cells provided the cDNA or gDNA that made up the material.

V was clipped by 5 bases and J by 6 bases, with 14 bases between them. Germline-derived CDR1 and CDR2 are SEHNR and FQNEAQ (reference sequence). The CDR3 is made up of 13 amino acids. Generated by immunoSEQ multiplex PCR, the TCRdb table keeps only in-frame clones and is missing some. The data show 81,000 or so clones, about 88% seen once. The TCR originated in a man in his sixties or seventies with active or convalescent COVID-19. The chain recombines TRBV7-9 with TRBJ2-7; D remains unclear. The sequenced material came from peripheral blood. The CDR3 DNA reads TGTGCCAGCAGCGGGCTCCCATATAGCGAGCAGTACTTC. Translated: CASSGLPYSEQYF.